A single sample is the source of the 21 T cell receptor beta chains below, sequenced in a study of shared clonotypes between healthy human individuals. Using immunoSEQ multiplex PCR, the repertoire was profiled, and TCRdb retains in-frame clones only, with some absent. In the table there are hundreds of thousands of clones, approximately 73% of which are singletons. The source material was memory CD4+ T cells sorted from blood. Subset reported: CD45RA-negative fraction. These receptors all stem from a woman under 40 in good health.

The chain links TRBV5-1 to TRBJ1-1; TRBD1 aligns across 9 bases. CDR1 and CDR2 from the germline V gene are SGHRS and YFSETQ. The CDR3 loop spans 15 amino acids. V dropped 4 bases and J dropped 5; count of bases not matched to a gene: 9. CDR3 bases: TGCGCCAGCAGCCTCCGGACAGGGGCAGGGACTGAAGCTTTCTTT. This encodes CASSLRTGAGTEAFF.

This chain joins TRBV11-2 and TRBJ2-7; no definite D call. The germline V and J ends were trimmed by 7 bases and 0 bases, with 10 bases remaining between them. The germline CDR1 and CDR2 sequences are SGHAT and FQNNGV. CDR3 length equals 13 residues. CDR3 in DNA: TGTGCCAGCAAGGCTCAAAACTCCTACGAGCAGTACTTC. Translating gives CASKAQNSYEQYF.

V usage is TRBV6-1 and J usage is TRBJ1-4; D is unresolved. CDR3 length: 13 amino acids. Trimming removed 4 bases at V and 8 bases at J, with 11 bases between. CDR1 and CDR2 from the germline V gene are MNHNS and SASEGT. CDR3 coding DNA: TGTGCCAGCAGTGCTCAGCCAACCGAAAAACTGTTTTTT. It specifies CASSAQPTEKLFF.

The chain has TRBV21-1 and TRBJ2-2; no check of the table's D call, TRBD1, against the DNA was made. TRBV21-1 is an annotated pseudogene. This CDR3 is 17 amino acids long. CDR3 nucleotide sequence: TGTGCCAGCAGCAAAGCCAGGGACAGGGATATCACCGGGGAGCTGTTTTTT. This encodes CASSKARDRDITGELFF.

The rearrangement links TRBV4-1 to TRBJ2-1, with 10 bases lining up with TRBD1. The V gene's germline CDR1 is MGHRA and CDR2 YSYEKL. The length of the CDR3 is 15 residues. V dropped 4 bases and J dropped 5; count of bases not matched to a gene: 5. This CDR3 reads CASSPGQGRNNEQFF. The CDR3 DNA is TGCGCCAGCAGCCCGGGACAGGGGAGGAACAATGAGCAGTTCTTC.

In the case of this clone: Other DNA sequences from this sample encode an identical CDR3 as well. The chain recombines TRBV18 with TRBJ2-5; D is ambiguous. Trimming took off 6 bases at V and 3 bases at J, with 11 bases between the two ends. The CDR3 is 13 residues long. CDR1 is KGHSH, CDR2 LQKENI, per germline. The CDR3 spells CASSPLREETQYF. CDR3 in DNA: TGTGCCAGCTCCCCCCTTCGGGAAGAGACCCAGTACTTC.

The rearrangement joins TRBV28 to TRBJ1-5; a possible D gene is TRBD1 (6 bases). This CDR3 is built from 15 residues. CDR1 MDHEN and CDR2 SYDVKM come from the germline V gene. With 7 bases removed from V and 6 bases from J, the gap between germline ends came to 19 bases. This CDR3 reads CASTYRSGASQPQHF. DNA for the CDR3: TGTGCCAGCACTTACCGGTCAGGGGCTAGTCAGCCCCAGCATTTT.

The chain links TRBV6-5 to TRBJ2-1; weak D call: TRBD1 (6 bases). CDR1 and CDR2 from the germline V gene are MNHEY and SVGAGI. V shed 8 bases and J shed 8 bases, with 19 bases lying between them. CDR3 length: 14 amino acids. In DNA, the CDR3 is TGTGCCAGCCAGGGGCCCATCCCCGACGATGAGCAGTTCTTC. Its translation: CASQGPIPDDEQFF.

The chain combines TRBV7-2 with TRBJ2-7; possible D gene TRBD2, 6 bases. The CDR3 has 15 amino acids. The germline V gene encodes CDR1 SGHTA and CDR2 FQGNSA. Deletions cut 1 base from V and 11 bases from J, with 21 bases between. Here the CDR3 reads CASSLVALAPKAKYF. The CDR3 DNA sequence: TGTGCCAGCAGCTTAGTCGCCCTAGCGCCCAAAGCGAAGTACTTC.

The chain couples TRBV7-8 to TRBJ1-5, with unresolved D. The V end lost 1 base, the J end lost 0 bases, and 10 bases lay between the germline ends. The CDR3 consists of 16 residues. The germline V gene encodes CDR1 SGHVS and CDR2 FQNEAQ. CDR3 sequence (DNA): TGTGCCAGCAGCTTAGAAGGCAAGGTTAGCAATCAGCCCCAGCATTTT. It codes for CASSLEGKVSNQPQHF.

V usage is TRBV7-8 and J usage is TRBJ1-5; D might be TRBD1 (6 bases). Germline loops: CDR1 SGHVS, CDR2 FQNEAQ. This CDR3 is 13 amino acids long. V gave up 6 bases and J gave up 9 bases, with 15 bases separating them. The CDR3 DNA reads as TGTGCCAGCAGTCCAGGGGCAGGTTTGCCCCAGCATTTT. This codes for CASSPGAGLPQHF.

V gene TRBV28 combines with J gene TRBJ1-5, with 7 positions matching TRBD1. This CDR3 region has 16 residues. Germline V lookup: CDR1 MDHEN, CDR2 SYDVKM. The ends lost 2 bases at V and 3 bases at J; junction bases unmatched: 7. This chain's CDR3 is CASSLRGTAINQPQHF. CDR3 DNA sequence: TGTGCCAGCAGTTTACGGGGGACAGCAATCAATCAGCCCCAGCATTTT.

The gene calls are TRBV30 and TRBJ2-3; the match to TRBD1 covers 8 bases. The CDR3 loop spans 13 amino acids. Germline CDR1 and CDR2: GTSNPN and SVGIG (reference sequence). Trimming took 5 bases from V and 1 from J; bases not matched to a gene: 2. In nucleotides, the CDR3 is TGTGCCTGGGGGGGACAGGGCACAGATACGCAGTATTTT. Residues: CAWGGQGTDTQYF.

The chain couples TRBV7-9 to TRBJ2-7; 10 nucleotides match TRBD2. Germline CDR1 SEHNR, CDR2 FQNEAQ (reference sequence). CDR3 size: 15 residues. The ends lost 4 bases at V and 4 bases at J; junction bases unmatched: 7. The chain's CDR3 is CASSSGTSARYEQYF. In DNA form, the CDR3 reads TGTGCCAGCAGCTCCGGGACTAGCGCACGATACGAGCAGTACTTC.

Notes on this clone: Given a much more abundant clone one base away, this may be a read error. DNA for the CDR3: TGCGCCAGCAGCCAAGAATCTGCCGGGATTAGCGGGAGTCGCTACAATGAGCAGTTCTTC. Its translation: CASSQESAGISGSRYNEQFF. This chain connects TRBV4-1 to TRBJ2-1; 9 bases match TRBD2. After removal of 0 bases from V and 3 bases from J, the junction contained 15 bases not matched to a gene. The CDR3 spans 20 residues. Germline V gene lookup returns CDR1 MGHRA and CDR2 YSYEKL.

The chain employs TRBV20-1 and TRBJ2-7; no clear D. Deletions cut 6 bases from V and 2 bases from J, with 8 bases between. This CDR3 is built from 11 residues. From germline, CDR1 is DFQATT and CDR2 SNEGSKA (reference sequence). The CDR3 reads CSATTPYEQYF. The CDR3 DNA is TGCAGTGCCACGACTCCCTACGAGCAGTACTTC.

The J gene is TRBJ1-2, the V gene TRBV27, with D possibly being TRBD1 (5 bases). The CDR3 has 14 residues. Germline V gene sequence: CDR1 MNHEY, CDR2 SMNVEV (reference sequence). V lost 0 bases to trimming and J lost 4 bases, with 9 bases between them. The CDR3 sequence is CASSLSQGIYGYTF. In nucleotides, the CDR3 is TGTGCCAGCAGTTTATCGCAGGGTATCTATGGCTACACCTTC.

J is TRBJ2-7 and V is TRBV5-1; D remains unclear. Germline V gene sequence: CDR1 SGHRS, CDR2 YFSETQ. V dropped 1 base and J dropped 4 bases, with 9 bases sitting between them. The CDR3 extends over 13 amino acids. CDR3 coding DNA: TGCGCCAGCAGCTTGAGGTCAGAATACGAGCAGTACTTC. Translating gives CASSLRSEYEQYF.

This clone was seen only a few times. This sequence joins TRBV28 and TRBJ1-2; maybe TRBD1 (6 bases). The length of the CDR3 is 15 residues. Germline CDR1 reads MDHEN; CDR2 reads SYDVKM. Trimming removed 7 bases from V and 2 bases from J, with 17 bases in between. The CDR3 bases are TGTGCCAGCACTACCATATCCCAGGGGAACTATGGCTACACCTTC. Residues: CASTTISQGNYGYTF.

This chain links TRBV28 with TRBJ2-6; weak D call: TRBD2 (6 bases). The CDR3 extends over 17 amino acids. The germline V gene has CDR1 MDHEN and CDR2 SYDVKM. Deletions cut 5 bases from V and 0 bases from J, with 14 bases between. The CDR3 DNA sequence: TGTGCCAGCAGTGTCGGCGGGGCAATCTCTGGGGCCAACGTCCTGACTTTC. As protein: CASSVGGAISGANVLTF.

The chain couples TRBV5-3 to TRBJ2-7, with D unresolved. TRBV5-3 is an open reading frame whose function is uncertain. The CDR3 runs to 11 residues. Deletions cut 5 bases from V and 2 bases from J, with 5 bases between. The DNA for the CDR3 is TGTGCCAGAAGTTCTACCTACGAGCAGTACTTC. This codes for CARSSTYEQYF.